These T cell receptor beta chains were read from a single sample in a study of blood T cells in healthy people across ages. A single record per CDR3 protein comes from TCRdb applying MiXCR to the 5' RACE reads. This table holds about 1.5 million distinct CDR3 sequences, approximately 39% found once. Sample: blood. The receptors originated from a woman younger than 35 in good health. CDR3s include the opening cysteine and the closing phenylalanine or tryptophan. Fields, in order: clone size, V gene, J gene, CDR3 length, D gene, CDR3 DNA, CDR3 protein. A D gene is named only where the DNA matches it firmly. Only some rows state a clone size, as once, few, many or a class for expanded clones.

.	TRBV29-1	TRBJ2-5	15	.	TGCAGCGTTGAAACCTTAGTGCGGGTAGTTGTGCCCCAGTACTTC	CSVETLVRVVVPQYF
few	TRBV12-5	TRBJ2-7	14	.	TGTGCTAGTGGGAGGGGCAGAGTAAGCTACGAGCAGTACTTC	CASGRGRVSYEQYF
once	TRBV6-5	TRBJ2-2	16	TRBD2	TGTGCCAGCAGCGATATAGCGGGAATGAACACCGGGGAGCTGTTTTTT	CASSDIAGMNTGELFF
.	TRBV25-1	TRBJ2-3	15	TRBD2	TGTGCCAGAACCGTAGCGGGAGGGCTGACAGATACGCAGTATTTT	CARTVAGGLTDTQYF
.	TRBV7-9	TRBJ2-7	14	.	TGTGCCAGCAGGGAGCGAGTTCCAAGGAATGAGCAGTACTTC	CASRERVPRNEQYF
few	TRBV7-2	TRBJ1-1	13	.	TGTGCCAGCAGTGCGGGCGGACCTGGAAAGGCTTTCTTT	CASSAGGPGKAFF
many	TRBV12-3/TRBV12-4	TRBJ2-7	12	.	TGTGCCAGCAGATCCGGGTCCTACGAGCAGTACTTC	CASRSGSYEQYF
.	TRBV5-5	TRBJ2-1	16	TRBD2	TGTGCCAGCAGCTTACGGACTAGCAGTGCCTACAATGAGCAGTTCTTC	CASSLRTSSAYNEQFF
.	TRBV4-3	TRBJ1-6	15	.	TGCGCCAGCAGCCAAGATCGGACATTAAATTCACCCCTCCACTTT	CASSQDRTLNSPLHF
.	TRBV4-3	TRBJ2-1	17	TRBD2	TGCGCCAGCAGCCAAGATGGGGGTAGCGGGAGTAGGAATGAGCAGTTCTTC	CASSQDGGSGSRNEQFF
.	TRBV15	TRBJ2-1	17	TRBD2	TGTGCCACCAGCATGGTTAGTAGCGGGAGTTTCTACAATGAGCAGTTCTTC	CATSMVSSGSFYNEQFF
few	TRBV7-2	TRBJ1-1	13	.	TGTGCCAGCGGCACAGGGAGGATCACTGAAGCTTTCTTT	CASGTGRITEAFF
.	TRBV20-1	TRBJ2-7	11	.	TGCAGTGCTCCTAACATCTACGAGCAGTACTTC	CSAPNIYEQYF
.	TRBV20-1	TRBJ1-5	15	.	TGCAGTGCTAGAGGTCCCAGGGGCAGCAATCAGCCCCAGCATTTT	CSARGPRGSNQPQHF
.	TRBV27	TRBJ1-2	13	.	TGTGCCAGCAGGGGGGAAGGAGCCTATGGCTACACCTTC	CASRGEGAYGYTF
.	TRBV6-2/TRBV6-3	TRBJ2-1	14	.	TGTGCCAGCGGGGGGTGGGGACCATACAATGAGCAGTTCTTC	CASGGWGPYNEQFF
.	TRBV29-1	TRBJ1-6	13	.	TGCAGCGTTGGGATTGGGCCGAATTCACCCCTCCACTTT	CSVGIGPNSPLHF
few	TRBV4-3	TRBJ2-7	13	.	TGCGCCAGCAGCCAAGATATTGACCTAGAGCAGTACTTC	CASSQDIDLEQYF